Sequencing of this T cell receptor beta chain was carried out in a study of cytomegalovirus exposure and HLA in healthy donors. General observations from the study: The study flagged 150 to 200 TCR beta chains as cytomegalovirus-associated.

The CDR3 sequence is 14 residues long. The germline V gene has CDR1 MNHNS and CDR2 SASEGT. Trimming shortened V by 8 bases and J by 1 base, and 12 bases separated the two germline ends. The PCR had 60 Vbeta and 13 Jbeta primers. Profiled with immunoSEQ multiplex PCR; TCRdb holds only in-frame clones, not every one. The sample contains 150,000 to 250,000 clones, 79% of which appear only once. As regards this clone: Antigen specificity is unknown.

The chain carries TRBV6-1 and TRBJ1-3, with D hard to call. The source is a woman in her thirties in good health and CMV-seropositive. The sequenced sample was PBMCs. The CDR3 nucleotides are TGTGCCAGCCGATCCCCCAGGTCTGGAAACACCATATATTTT. This codes for CASRSPRSGNTIYF.